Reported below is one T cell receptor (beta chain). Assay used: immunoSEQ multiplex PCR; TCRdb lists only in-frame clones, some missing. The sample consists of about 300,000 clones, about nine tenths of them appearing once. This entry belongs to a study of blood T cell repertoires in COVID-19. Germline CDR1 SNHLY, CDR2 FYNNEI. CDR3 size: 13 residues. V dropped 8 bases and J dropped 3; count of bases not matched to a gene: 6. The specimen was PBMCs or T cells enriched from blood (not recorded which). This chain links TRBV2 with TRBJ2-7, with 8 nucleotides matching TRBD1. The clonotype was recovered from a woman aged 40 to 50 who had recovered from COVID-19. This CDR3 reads CASDQTGGYEQYF. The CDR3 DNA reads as TGTGCCAGCGACCAAACAGGGGGCTACGAGCAGTACTTC.